This T cell receptor (beta chain) was sequenced during a study of blood T cell repertoires in COVID-19. Turning to the study itself: Nucleic acid was either cDNA or gDNA, and it came from T cells, B-cell-depleted T cells, or PBMCs.

Data came from immunoSEQ multiplex PCR; TCRdb stores just in-frame clones and leaves some out. The sample lists around 200,000 clones, approximately 82% occurring once. V lost 7 bases and J lost 3, with 10 bases in between. The CDR3 extends over 12 amino acids. The receptor was isolated from a woman between 45 and 65 years old with acute or convalescent COVID-19. The gene calls are TRBV12-3 or TRBV12-4 and TRBJ2-7; possible D gene TRBD1, 6 bases. Sequenced material: peripheral blood. The CDR3: CASKTGFYEQYF. CDR3 bases: TGTGCCAGCAAAACAGGGTTCTACGAGCAGTACTTC.